These 27 T cell receptor beta chains came from one sample sequenced in a study of blood T cell repertoires in COVID-19 (TCRdb year 2020). Library preparation was by the immunoSEQ multiplex PCR assay. Drawn from immuneACCESS, this table holds only the in-frame rearrangements with V and J called that TCRdb kept. Clones are partly lost; checked studies trace under half to an unresolved V gene and leave the rest unexplained. This sample has 200,000 to 250,000 clones in its table, and over 80% of those were observed once. The leading ten clones occupy over 0.75% of the sample. Sequences were obtained from PBMCs or T cells enriched from blood (not recorded which). Receptors were obtained from a man aged 50 to 60 who had been exposed to COVID-19.

The V call is TRBV18, the J call TRBJ1-2; 8 bases line up with TRBD1. V dropped 5 bases and J dropped 2; count of bases not matched to a gene: 13. The V gene's germline CDR1 is KGHSH and CDR2 LQKENI. The CDR3 runs to 17 residues. The CDR3 DNA reads TGTGCCAGCTCATCTTTCAGGACAGGGAGTAAGAACTATGGCTACACCTTC. Its protein product is CASSSFRTGSKNYGYTF.

V gene TRBV5-1 combines with J gene TRBJ1-2; 8 bases agree with TRBD1. The V segment lost 3 bases and the J segment 4 bases; nucleotides outside the gene matches: 2. This CDR3 is 13 amino acids long. Germline values: CDR1 SGHRS, CDR2 YFSETQ. The CDR3 sequence is CASSSDRVYGYTF. CDR3 DNA sequence: TGCGCCAGCAGCTCGGACAGGGTCTATGGCTACACCTTC.

This clone was observed once. The chain's CDR3 is CASNPGMSGDQPQHF. The CDR3, as DNA: TGTGCCAGCAACCCAGGGATGTCGGGTGATCAGCCCCAGCATTTT. The V call is TRBV4-2, the J call TRBJ1-5; D may be TRBD1 (5 bases). The CDR3 is made up of 15 amino acids. CDR1 is LGHNA, CDR2 YNFKEQ, per germline. Trimming removed 7 bases from V and 5 bases from J, with 18 bases in between.

V is TRBV27 and J is TRBJ1-1; D possibly corresponds to TRBD1 (5 bases). V gave up 2 bases and J gave up 5 bases, with 12 bases separating them. This CDR3 has 14 residues. Germline assignment: CDR1 MNHEY and CDR2 SMNVEV (reference sequence). The CDR3 nucleotides are TGTGCCAGCAGTTTACTAGGGGCGCGGACTGAAGCTTTCTTT. Translation: CASSLLGARTEAFF.

V gene TRBV30 combines with J gene TRBJ1-5; D uncertain. V gave up 4 bases and J gave up 4 bases, with 11 bases separating them. Germline loops: CDR1 GTSNPN, CDR2 SVGIG (reference sequence). The CDR3 has 13 residues. The CDR3 sequence: CAWNQALNQPQHF. CDR3 DNA sequence: TGTGCCTGGAATCAGGCATTAAATCAGCCCCAGCATTTT.

V usage is TRBV18 and J usage is TRBJ2-7; D gene uncertain. V gave up 0 bases and J gave up 5 bases, with 11 bases separating them. Germline values: CDR1 KGHSH, CDR2 LQKENI. The length of the CDR3 is 14 residues. The CDR3 here is CASSPPTRTDEQYF. The CDR3 bases are TGTGCCAGCTCACCACCAACGAGAACGGACGAGCAGTACTTC.

The rearrangement joins TRBV6-5 to TRBJ2-1; 7 nucleotides line up with TRBD2. The CDR3 is 12 residues long. V was pared by 7 bases and J by 9 bases, with 6 bases of the junction left unmatched. Germline values: CDR1 MNHEY, CDR2 SVGAGI. CDR3 in amino acids: CASNRLAGEQFF. CDR3 DNA sequence: TGTGCCAGCAATAGACTAGCAGGTGAGCAGTTCTTC.

DNA for the CDR3: TGCGCCAGCAGCCAATTCGGCGCGGGAATCGGGGAGCTGTTTTTT. It codes for CASSQFGAGIGELFF. The chain couples TRBV4-1 to TRBJ2-2; possible D gene TRBD2, 6 bases. Trimming pared 2 bases from V and 7 bases from J, leaving 14 bases between. This CDR3 has 15 residues. Germline V gene lookup returns CDR1 MGHRA and CDR2 YSYEKL.

V is TRBV12-2 and J is TRBJ2-3; the table assigns TRBD2, which was not confirmed against the DNA. TRBV12-2 is a known pseudogene. This CDR3 contains 15 residues. CDR3 bases: TGTGCAAGTCGCTTACAACCGGTGCGCACAGATACGCAGTATTTT. This encodes CASRLQPVRTDTQYF.

This chain links TRBV7-2 with TRBJ2-1; D gene unclear. Germline loops: CDR1 SGHTA, CDR2 FQGNSA. Trimming took 5 bases from V and 5 from J, leaving 13 bases between them. CDR3 size: 14 residues. CDR3 sequence (DNA): TGTGCCAGCAGCCTTCCCGAGATCCACAATGAGCAGTTCTTC. Amino acids: CASSLPEIHNEQFF.

The chain uses TRBV5-1 and TRBJ2-1, with 7 bases fitting TRBD2. With V trimmed by 4 bases and J by 2 bases, 15 bases remained unmatched. Germline V gene sequence: CDR1 SGHRS, CDR2 YFSETQ. This CDR3 is 18 amino acids long. CDR3: CASSPNRRGSGTYNEQFF. The CDR3 DNA sequence: TGCGCCAGCAGCCCAAACCGTCGGGGGAGCGGGACCTACAATGAGCAGTTCTTC.

The chain recombines TRBV6-5 with TRBJ1-1; 8 bases agree with TRBD1. Germline V gene lookup returns CDR1 MNHEY and CDR2 SVGAGI. The J segment lost 8 bases and the V segment lost 2 bases, leaving 10 bases of the junction unmatched. This CDR3 has 15 residues. DNA of the CDR3: TGTGCCAGCAGTTACCGGACAGGGAGTGGCTTGGAAGCTTTCTTT. It translates to CASSYRTGSGLEAFF.

The chain combines TRBV20-1 with TRBJ1-2; no firm D call. Trimming left V 3 bases short and J 5 bases short, with 7 bases between. Per the germline V gene, CDR1 is DFQATT and CDR2 is SNEGSKA (reference sequence). The CDR3 runs 11 residues. DNA of the CDR3: TGCAGTGCTAGCGAGGTGTATGGCTACACCTTC. Translating gives CSASEVYGYTF.

The chain recombines TRBV20-1 with TRBJ2-1; 8 bases line up with TRBD1. The germline V gene has CDR1 DFQATT and CDR2 SNEGSKA (reference sequence). CDR3 length: 11 amino acids. Trimming at V came to 3 bases and at J to 14 bases, leaving 6 bases not matched to a gene. The CDR3 region is CSASLRDRKFF. Written as DNA, the CDR3 is TGCAGTGCTAGTTTACGGGACAGGAAGTTCTTC.

Regarding this clone: One end of the junction varies from germline; a read error may be responsible. The chain couples TRBV6-5 to TRBJ1-5; 7 bases map to TRBD1. Germline CDR1 MNHEY, CDR2 SVGAGI. The CDR3 runs 13 residues. The CDR3 spells CATSPDRSQPQHF. In DNA form, the CDR3 reads TGTGCCACCAGTCCGGACAGGAGTCAGCCCCAGCATTTT.

The chain carries TRBV3-1 (or the pseudogene TRBV3-2) and TRBJ1-3; D may be TRBD1 (5 bases). The V end was cut by 0 bases, the J end by 4 bases, with 10 bases between. Germline lookup yields CDR1 LGHDT and CDR2 YNNKEL (reference sequence). The CDR3 covers 15 residues. In DNA, the CDR3 is TGTGCCAGCAGCCAAGACAGGGTGCCCGGAAACACCATATATTTT. It codes for CASSQDRVPGNTIYF.

Notes on this clone: The germline gene is not matched at one end of the junction; a read error may be the cause. The chain carries TRBV28 and TRBJ1-4; tentative D call: TRBD1 (6 bases). The CDR3 consists of 14 residues. The V gene's germline CDR1 is MDHEN and CDR2 SYDVKM. CDR3 nucleotides: TGTGCCAGCGGGAAGTACAGGGAAAATGCAAAACTGTTTTTT. Translated, it gives CASGKYRENAKLFF.

The rearrangement uses TRBV5-8 and TRBJ1-5, with a tentative D call TRBD1 (6 bases). The CDR3 totals 13 residues. V gave up 5 bases and J gave up 3 bases, with 9 bases separating them. The germline gives CDR1 SGHTS, CDR2 YDEGEE. The CDR3 protein is CASSQGNNQPQHF. CDR3 DNA sequence: TGTGCCAGCAGTCAGGGGAACAATCAGCCCCAGCATTTT. The full variable domain, completed using reference TRBV5-8 and TRBJ1-5, is EAGVTQSPTHLIKTRGQQATLRCSPISGHTSVYWYQQALGLGLQFLLWYDEGEERNRGNFPPRFSGRQFPNYSSELNVNALELEDSALYLCASSQGNNQPQHFGDGTRLSIL.

The V call is TRBV24-1, the J call TRBJ1-3; 8 bases are shared with TRBD1. The V and J ends lost 4 bases and 4 bases, in that order; junction bases with no gene match: 11. Germline V gene sequence: CDR1 KGHDR, CDR2 SFDVKD. There are 17 residues in the CDR3. CDR3: CATSDAWTGWRGNTIYF. Written as DNA, the CDR3 is TGTGCCACCAGTGACGCGTGGACAGGGTGGCGGGGAAACACCATATATTTT.

The gene calls are TRBV24-1 and TRBJ2-1, with a possible D match to TRBD2 (6 bases). Germline V gene data show CDR1 as KGHDR and CDR2 as SFDVKD. This CDR3 contains 14 residues. The germline V and J ends were trimmed by 0 bases and 8 bases, with 10 bases remaining between them. The CDR3 DNA sequence: TGTGCCACCAGTGATTTGGGGGGGTTCGATGAGCAGTTCTTC. Amino acid sequence: CATSDLGGFDEQFF.

The J gene is TRBJ2-1, the V gene TRBV18; TRBD2 agrees at 7 bases. With V trimmed by 6 bases and J by 1 base, 12 bases remained unmatched. Per the germline V gene, CDR1 is KGHSH and CDR2 is LQKENI. The CDR3 contains 17 residues. The CDR3 bases are TGTGCCAGCTCGTCGCGGGAAGCGGGGCCATCCTACAATGAGCAGTTCTTC. Translating it yields CASSSREAGPSYNEQFF.

The V and J genes are TRBV5-6 and TRBJ2-3; D is unclear. This CDR3 is built from 9 residues. Trimming shortened V by 9 bases and J by 8 bases, and 7 bases separated the two germline ends. CDR1 and CDR2 from the germline V gene are SGHDT and YYEEEE. The CDR3 loop reads CATRVTQYF. DNA of the CDR3: TGTGCCACTCGGGTTACGCAGTATTTT.

This chain links TRBV21-1 with TRBJ2-7; no DNA check was done on the table's D call, TRBD2. TRBV21-1 is a pseudogene segment. The CDR3 is 17 residues long. CDR3 bases: TGTGCCAGCAGCAATGATGTCGAGGGGGGGCTTCTCAACGAGCAGTACGTC. Translating gives CASSNDVEGGLLNEQYV.

V and J are TRBV29-1 and TRBJ1-2; no definite D call. The CDR3 loop spans 14 amino acids. Per germline, CDR1 SQVTM and CDR2 ANQGSEA. Deletions cut 5 bases from V and 8 bases from J, with 21 bases between. DNA for the CDR3: TGCAGCGTTCATCTTTTTCACCAGGTCTTCGGCTACACCTTC. Residues: CSVHLFHQVFGYTF.

On this clone: Other DNA sequences from this sample encode an identical CDR3 as well. The CDR3: CASSLGRHYGYTF. The CDR3 DNA sequence: TGTGCCAGCAGTTTGGGCAGACATTATGGCTACACCTTC. This sequence joins TRBV28 and TRBJ1-2, with D unclear. Germline lookup yields CDR1 MDHEN and CDR2 SYDVKM. This CDR3 has 13 residues. V lost 3 bases to trimming and J lost 5 bases, with 10 bases between them.

The rearrangement joins TRBV13 to TRBJ2-5; D is possibly TRBD2 (5 bases). Trimming cost V 0 bases and J 3 bases, with 8 bases left between them. This CDR3 has 14 amino acids. The germline gives CDR1 PRHDT, CDR2 FYEKMQ (reference sequence). DNA of the CDR3: TGTGCCAGCAGCTTAGGCGGAGCGGAAGAGACCCAGTACTTC. Its translation is CASSLGGAEETQYF. The full variable domain, in which reference TRBV13 and TRBJ2-5 provide the parts outside the CDR3, is AAGVIQSPRHLIKEKRETATLKCYPIPRHDTVYWYQQGPGQDPQFLISFYEKMQSDKGSIPDRFSAQQFSDYHSELNMSSLELGDSALYFCASSLGGAEETQYFGPGTRLLVL.

The V call is TRBV5-1, the J call TRBJ1-4, with a weak D call TRBD1 (6 bases). This CDR3 is built from 14 residues. Germline assignment: CDR1 SGHRS and CDR2 YFSETQ. V lost 2 bases and J lost 3, with 8 bases in between. In DNA form, the CDR3 reads TGCGCCAGCAGCTTTACAGGGTCTAATGAAAAACTGTTTTTT. Its protein product is CASSFTGSNEKLFF.